This record looks at one T cell receptor beta chain sequence and its context. Its antigen is not known. The CDR3 is 13 residues long. V was trimmed by 6 bases and J by 0 bases, leaving 8 bases between them. Per the germline V gene, CDR1 is MNHEY and CDR2 is SVGEGT. This sample is drawn from a study of CD8+CD57+ T cells in acquired aplastic anemia. Study-wide background: Yields of DNA that came from sorted CD4+ and CD8+ cells averaged roughly 3.3 ug.

Regarding the study as a whole: Shared by patients and controls, around 27 CD8+ CDR3s were abundant in patients. CD8+ Simpson's diversity did not differ significantly between patients and controls.

Patients included in sequencing had previously demonstrated CD8+CD57+ cell expansion by flow cytometry. The patients, all of them, had severe acquired aplastic anemia. Genomic DNA, the template, was used for profiling of the TCR beta VDJ and CDR3. TCRdb reprocessed the reads via MiXCR and lists one record per CDR3 protein. Of approximately 130,000 distinct CDR3 sequences in the sample, approximately 36% were seen once. The sequence came from a human donor with aplastic anemia. The sample comprised sorted CD4+, CD8+, or CD8+CD57+ T cells (not recorded which) from PBMCs. V gene TRBV6-2 or TRBV6-3 combines with J gene TRBJ1-1; no clear D gene. CDR3 region: CASSLIMNTEAFF. CDR3 nucleotide sequence: TGTGCCAGCAGCCTGATTATGAACACTGAAGCTTTCTTT.